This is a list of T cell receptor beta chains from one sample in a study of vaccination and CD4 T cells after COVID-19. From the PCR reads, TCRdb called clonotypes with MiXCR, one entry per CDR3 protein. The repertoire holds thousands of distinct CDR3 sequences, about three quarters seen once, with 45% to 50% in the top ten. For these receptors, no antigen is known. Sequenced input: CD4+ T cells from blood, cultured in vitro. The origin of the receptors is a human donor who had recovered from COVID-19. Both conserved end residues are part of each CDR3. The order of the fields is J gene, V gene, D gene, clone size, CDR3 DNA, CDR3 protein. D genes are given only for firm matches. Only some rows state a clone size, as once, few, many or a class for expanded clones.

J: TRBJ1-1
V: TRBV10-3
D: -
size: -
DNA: TGTGCCATCAGTGAGTCGTGGCGAGGGACCGCTGAAGCTTTCTTT
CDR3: CAISESWRGTAEAFF

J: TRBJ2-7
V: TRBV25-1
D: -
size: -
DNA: TGTGCCAGCAGCGTCGGGGGACCCTCCTACGAGCAGTACTTC
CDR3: CASSVGGPSYEQYF

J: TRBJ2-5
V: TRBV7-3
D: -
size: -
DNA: TGTGCCAGCAGCTTATTCGGGAACCCCCAAGAGACCCAGTACTTC
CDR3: CASSLFGNPQETQYF

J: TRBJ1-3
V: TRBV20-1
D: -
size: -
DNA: TGCAGTGCGGCCGGCCGGGCCGCTGGAAACACCATATATTTT
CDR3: CSAAGRAAGNTIYF

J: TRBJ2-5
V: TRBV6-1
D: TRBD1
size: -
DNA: TGTGCCAGCAGTGAACCGGTTGCCGGGACAGGGGGCAGGAAGACCCAGTACTTC
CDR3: CASSEPVAGTGGRKTQYF

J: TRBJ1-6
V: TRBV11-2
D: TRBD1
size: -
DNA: TGTGCCAGCAGACCTCAGGGGGCAGGGGGCAATTCACCCCTCCACTTT
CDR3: CASRPQGAGGNSPLHF

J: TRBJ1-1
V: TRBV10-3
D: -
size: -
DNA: TGTGCCATCAGTGAGTCGGAGAACACTGAAGCTTTCTTT
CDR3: CAISESENTEAFF

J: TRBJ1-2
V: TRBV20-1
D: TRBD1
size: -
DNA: TGCAGTGCCAGGACCGGGACAGGGCTACACTATGGCTACACCTTC
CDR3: CSARTGTGLHYGYTF

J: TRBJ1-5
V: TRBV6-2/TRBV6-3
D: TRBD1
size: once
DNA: TGTGCCAGCAGGGACGACAGGGGGACTCAGCCCCAGCATTTT
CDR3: CASRDDRGTQPQHF

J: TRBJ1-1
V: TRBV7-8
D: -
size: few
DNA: TGTGCCAGCAACAGGATTTTGGGGGAAGCTTTCTTT
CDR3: CASNRILGEAFF

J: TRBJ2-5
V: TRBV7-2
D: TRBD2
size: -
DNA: TGTGCCAGCAGCTTAGCCGCTAGCGGGGCCCAAGAGACCCAGTACTTC
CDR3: CASSLAASGAQETQYF

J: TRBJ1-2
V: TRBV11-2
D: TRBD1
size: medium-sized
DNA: TGTGCCAGCAGCGGATTGAGATCGGGACAGGGTCAAGGCTACACCTTC
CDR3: CASSGLRSGQGQGYTF

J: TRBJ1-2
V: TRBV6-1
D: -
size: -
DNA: TGTGCCAGCAGTGCCCCCCGGTCAGATGGCTACACCTTC
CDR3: CASSAPRSDGYTF

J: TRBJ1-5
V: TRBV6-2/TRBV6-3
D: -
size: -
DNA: TGTGCCAGCAGTCCCCGGCAGTTTCAGCCCCAGCATTTT
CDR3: CASSPRQFQPQHF

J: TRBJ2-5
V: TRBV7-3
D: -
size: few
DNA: TGTGCCAGCAGCTTAACGGGGGGAAGAAAGACCCAGTACTTC
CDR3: CASSLTGGRKTQYF

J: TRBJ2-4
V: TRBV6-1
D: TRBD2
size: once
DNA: TGTGCCAGCAGCGGGGGGACTAGAGCCTCGGGGGGGATAGCCAAAAACATTCAGTACTTC
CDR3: CASSGGTRASGGIAKNIQYF

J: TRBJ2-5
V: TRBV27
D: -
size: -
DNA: TGTGCCAGCAGAGCCTTGGGCAGATATCACCAAGAGACCCAGTACTTC
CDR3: CASRALGRYHQETQYF

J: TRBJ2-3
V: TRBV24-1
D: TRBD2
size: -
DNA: TGTGCCACCAGTGATCGTAGCGGGGGGTGGGATACGCAGTATTTT
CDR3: CATSDRSGGWDTQYF

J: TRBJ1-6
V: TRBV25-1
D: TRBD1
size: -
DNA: TGTGCCAGCAGTGATGCCACAGGGGGCTCGGGATCACCCCTCCACTTT
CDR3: CASSDATGGSGSPLHF

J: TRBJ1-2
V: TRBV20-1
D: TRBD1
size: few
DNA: TGCAGTGCTAGGCCCGGGACAGGGTATGGCTACACCTTC
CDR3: CSARPGTGYGYTF

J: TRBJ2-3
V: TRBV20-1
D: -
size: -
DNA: TGCAGTGTGGGGACTAGCACAGATACGCAGTATTTT
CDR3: CSVGTSTDTQYF

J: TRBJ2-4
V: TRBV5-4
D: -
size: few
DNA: TGTGCCAGCAGCTTGGCGTCGATAGAAAACATTCAGTACTTC
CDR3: CASSLASIENIQYF

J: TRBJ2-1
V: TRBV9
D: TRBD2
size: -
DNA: TGTGCCAGCAGCCCAACGACCGGGACTAGCGGGACCTCCTACAATGAGCAGTTCTTC
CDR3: CASSPTTGTSGTSYNEQFF

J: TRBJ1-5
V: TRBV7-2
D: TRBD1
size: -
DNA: TGTGCCAGCAGCTCCGACAGGGAGCAGCCCCAGCATTTT
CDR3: CASSSDREQPQHF

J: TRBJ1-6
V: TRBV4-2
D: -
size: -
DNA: TGTGCCAGCAGCCAAGATCTGGGGCGGACCTCCTATAATTCACCCCTCCACTTT
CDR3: CASSQDLGRTSYNSPLHF

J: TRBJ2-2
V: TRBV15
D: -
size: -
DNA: TGTGCCACCAGCAGGCGGGTAGGGTACACCGGGGAGCTGTTTTTT
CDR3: CATSRRVGYTGELFF

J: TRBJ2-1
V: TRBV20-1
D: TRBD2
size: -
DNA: TGCAGTGCTAGACTCGGGACTAGCGGGGCCCGGTACAATGAGCAGTTCTTC
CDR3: CSARLGTSGARYNEQFF

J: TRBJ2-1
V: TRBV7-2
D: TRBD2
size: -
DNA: TGTGCCAGCAGCCTTCAAGCGGGAGGGCCACGCAATGAGCAGTTCTTC
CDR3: CASSLQAGGPRNEQFF

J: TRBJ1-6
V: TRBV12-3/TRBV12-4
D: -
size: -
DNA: TGTGCCAGCAGTTCCGCCTATAATTCACCCCTCCACTTT
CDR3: CASSSAYNSPLHF

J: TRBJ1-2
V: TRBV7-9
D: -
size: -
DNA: TGTGCCAGCAGCCCCGGGGGGGAGAGGAGCTACACCTTC
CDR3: CASSPGGERSYTF

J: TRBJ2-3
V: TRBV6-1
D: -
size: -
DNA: TGTGCCAGCAGCCGTTACGCAGATACGCAGTATTTT
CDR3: CASSRYADTQYF

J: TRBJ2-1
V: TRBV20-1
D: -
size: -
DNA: TGCAGTGCTAGTTCGGGGGACCTCTACAATGAGCAGTTCTTC
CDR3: CSASSGDLYNEQFF

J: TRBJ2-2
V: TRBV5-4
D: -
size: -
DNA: TGTGCCAGCAGCCCAGCGGGCACGAACACCGGGGAGCTGTTTTTT
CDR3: CASSPAGTNTGELFF

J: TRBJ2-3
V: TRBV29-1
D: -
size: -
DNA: TGCAGCGTTGCATTCACAGATACGCAGTATTTT
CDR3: CSVAFTDTQYF

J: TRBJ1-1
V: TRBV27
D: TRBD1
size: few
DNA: TGTGCCAGCAGTACACGGACAGGAGATAGAGCTTTCTTT
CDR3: CASSTRTGDRAFF

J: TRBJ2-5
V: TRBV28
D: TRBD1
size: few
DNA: TGTGCCAGCAGTCTATCCTATGGACAGGGAGACTATGGAGAGACCCAGTACTTC
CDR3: CASSLSYGQGDYGETQYF

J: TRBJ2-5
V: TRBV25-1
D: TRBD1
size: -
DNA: TGTGCCAGCAGTGATCCCAGACAGGGGGGAGAGACCCAGTACTTC
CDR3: CASSDPRQGGETQYF

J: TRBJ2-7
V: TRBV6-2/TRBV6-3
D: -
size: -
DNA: TGTGCCAGCAGCGGGACACTGGTCTACGAGCAGTACTTC
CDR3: CASSGTLVYEQYF

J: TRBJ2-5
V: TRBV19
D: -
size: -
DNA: TGTGCCAGTAGTATAGGGGGGCTGGGGGGGGAGACCCAGTACTTC
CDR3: CASSIGGLGGETQYF

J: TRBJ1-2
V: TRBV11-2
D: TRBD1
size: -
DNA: TGTGCCAGCAGCTTAGATCAGACAGGGGCGCAGGGCTACACCTTC
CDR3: CASSLDQTGAQGYTF

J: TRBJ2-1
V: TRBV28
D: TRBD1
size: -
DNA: TGTGCCAGCACCCTAGGGGGGACAGGGGGCAATGAGCAGTTCTTC
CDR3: CASTLGGTGGNEQFF

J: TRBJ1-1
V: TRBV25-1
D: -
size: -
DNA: TGTGCCAGCAGTGACCGAGCCGCGAACACTGAAGCTTTCTTT
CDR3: CASSDRAANTEAFF

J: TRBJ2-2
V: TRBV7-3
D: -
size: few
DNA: TGTGCCAGCAGCCCGGTCCCCACCGGGGAGCTGTTTTTT
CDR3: CASSPVPTGELFF

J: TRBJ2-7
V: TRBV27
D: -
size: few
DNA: TGTGCCAGCAGTTTTTCAAACTCCTACGAGCAGTACTTC
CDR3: CASSFSNSYEQYF

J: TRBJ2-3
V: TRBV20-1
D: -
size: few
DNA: TGCAGTGCTGTGGTTTGGGGGGTAGACACAGATACGCAGTATTTT
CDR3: CSAVVWGVDTDTQYF

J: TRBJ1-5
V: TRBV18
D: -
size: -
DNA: TGTGCCAGCTCACCAGGGAGAGGCATTAGCAATCAGCCCCAGCATTTT
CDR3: CASSPGRGISNQPQHF

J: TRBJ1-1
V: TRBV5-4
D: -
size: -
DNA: TGTGCCAGCAGCCCGGTGGCGAGGACGAACACTGAAGCTTTCTTT
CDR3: CASSPVARTNTEAFF

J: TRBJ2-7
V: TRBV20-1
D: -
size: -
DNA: TGCAGTGCCAGGGGCGGGGCAGGGTCGACCTACGAGCAGTACTTC
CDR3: CSARGGAGSTYEQYF

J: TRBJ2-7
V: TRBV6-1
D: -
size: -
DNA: TGTGCCAGCAGTGATTTCGCCCGCTACGAGCAGTACTTC
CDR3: CASSDFARYEQYF

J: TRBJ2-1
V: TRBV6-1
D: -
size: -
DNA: TGTGCCAGCAGCCCGGGGAGCTCCTACAATGAGCAGTTCTTC
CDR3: CASSPGSSYNEQFF

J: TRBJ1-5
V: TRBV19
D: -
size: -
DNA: TGTGCCAGTAGTTACATAGGGTGGCAGGGGAGCAATCAGCCCCAGCATTTT
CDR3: CASSYIGWQGSNQPQHF

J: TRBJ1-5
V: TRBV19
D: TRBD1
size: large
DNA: TGTGCCAGTAGTTCACACAGGGGGGCGGATCAGCCCCAGCATTTT
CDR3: CASSSHRGADQPQHF

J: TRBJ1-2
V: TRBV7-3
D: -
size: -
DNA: TGTGCCAGCAGCGAGGCGGGACCAGCTAACTATGGCTACACCTTC
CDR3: CASSEAGPANYGYTF

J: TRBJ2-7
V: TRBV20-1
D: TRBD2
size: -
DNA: TGCAGTGCTGCCAATCCTAAAAACGGGAGGGTGTCCTACGAGCAGTACTTC
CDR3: CSAANPKNGRVSYEQYF

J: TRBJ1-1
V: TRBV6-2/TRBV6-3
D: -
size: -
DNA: TGTGCCAGCAGTTATCCAAGTTGGGGGGGGACTGAAGCTTTCTTT
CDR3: CASSYPSWGGTEAFF

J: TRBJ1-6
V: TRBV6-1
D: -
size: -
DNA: TGTGCCAGCGGGGCGGGATCGGGTAATTCACCCCTCCACTTT
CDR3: CASGAGSGNSPLHF

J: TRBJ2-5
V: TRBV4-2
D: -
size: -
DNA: TGTGCCAGCAGCCAAGATTGGACGGCAGCCCAAGAGACCCAGTACTTC
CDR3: CASSQDWTAAQETQYF

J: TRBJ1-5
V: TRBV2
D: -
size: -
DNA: TGTGCCAGCAGTGTCAGAATCAATCAGCCCCAGCATTTT
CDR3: CASSVRINQPQHF

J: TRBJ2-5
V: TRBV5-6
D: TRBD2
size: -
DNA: TGTGCCAGCAGCTTCCCTAGCGGGGCAGAGACCCAGTACTTC
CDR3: CASSFPSGAETQYF

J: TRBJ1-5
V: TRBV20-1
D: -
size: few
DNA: TGCAGTGCTAGGGAATTGGGGTATCTTAGCAATCAGCCCCAGCATTTT
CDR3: CSARELGYLSNQPQHF